This entry lists 9 T cell receptor beta chains sequenced from one sample in a study of beta chain features in type 1 diabetes. Expressed TCRB transcripts were sequenced because the entire RNA isolate underwent reverse transcription. Only in-frame clones appear in the TCRdb table, and some are missing; sequencing was by immunoSEQ multiplex PCR. The data hold under 800,000 clones, with 15% to 19% observed a single time. The sequenced sample consisted of naive CD4+ T cells from blood. The receptors here all came from a man aged 18 to 30 in good health.

The rearrangement uses TRBV2 and TRBJ2-6; no reliable D call. The CDR3 loop spans 13 amino acids. V was clipped by 8 bases and J by 1 base, with 6 bases between them. The germline V gene has CDR1 SNHLY and CDR2 FYNNEI. CDR3 coding DNA: TGTGCCAGCGAAAGGTCTGGGGCCAACGTCCTGACTTTC. As protein: CASERSGANVLTF. Looking up the rest from reference TRBV2 and TRBJ2-6 gives the full variable domain: EPEVTQTPSHQVTQMGQEVILRCVPISNHLYFYWYRQILGQKVEFLVSFYNNEISEKSEIFDDQFSVERPDGSNFTLKIRSTKLEDSAMYFCASERSGANVLTFGAGSRLTVL.

The chain is built from TRBV28 and TRBJ2-4; 7 nucleotides line up with TRBD1. V dropped 9 bases and J dropped 7; count of bases not matched to a gene: 6. Germline V gene sequence: CDR1 MDHEN, CDR2 SYDVKM. CDR3 length equals 12 residues. The CDR3, as DNA: TGTGCCAGTTCCGGGACAGTTAACATTCAGTACTTC. The encoded protein is CASSGTVNIQYF.

The chain is built from TRBV18 and TRBJ1-2; D not resolved. Germline CDR1 and CDR2: KGHSH and LQKENI. The V and J ends lost 2 bases and 6 bases respectively, with 16 bases between them. The CDR3 covers 15 residues. The CDR3 here is CASSPNGEPYDGYTF. DNA of the CDR3: TGTGCCAGCTCACCAAATGGGGAGCCCTATGATGGCTACACCTTC.

This clone was recorded a few times. CDR3 sequence: CASSWGSDRTEAFF. CDR3 nucleotide sequence: TGTGCCAGCAGCTGGGGATCCGACCGCACTGAAGCTTTCTTT. The chain recombines TRBV7-2 with TRBJ1-1, with unresolved D. Trimming took off 4 bases at V and 4 bases at J, with 13 bases between the two ends. CDR1 is SGHTA, CDR2 FQGNSA, per germline. This CDR3 contains 14 residues.

This clone occurred a few times. The chain links TRBV7-9 to TRBJ2-7, with D unclear. The germline V gene has CDR1 SEHNR and CDR2 FQNEAQ (reference sequence). CDR3 size: 15 residues. Trimming took off 3 bases at V and 0 bases at J, with 12 bases between the two ends. CDR3 coding DNA: TGTGCCAGCAGCTTCACCGGATCCACCTCCTACGAGCAGTACTTC. Translated: CASSFTGSTSYEQYF.

A single count supports this clone. The chain links TRBV4-1 to TRBJ2-2, with 9 bases that match TRBD1. The CDR3 sequence is 14 residues long. Germline V lookup: CDR1 MGHRA, CDR2 YSYEKL. Trimming took 6 bases from V and 3 from J; bases not matched to a gene: 2. The CDR3 region has the DNA TGCGCCAGCAGGAGGGACAGGGACACCGGGGAGCTGTTTTTT. Encoded protein: CASRRDRDTGELFF.

V usage is TRBV5-1 and J usage is TRBJ2-5; D remains ambiguous. Per the germline V gene, CDR1 is SGHRS and CDR2 is YFSETQ. The V end lost 6 bases, the J end lost 5 bases, and 11 bases lay between the germline ends. The CDR3 is 12 amino acids. CDR3: CASNNPGETQYF. DNA for the CDR3: TGCGCCAGCAATAACCCCGGGGAGACCCAGTACTTC.

This clone was seen a handful of times. The genes are TRBV18 and TRBJ2-7; D is perhaps TRBD1 (5 bases). V was trimmed by 0 bases and J by 3 bases, leaving 30 bases between them. The germline V gene encodes CDR1 KGHSH and CDR2 LQKENI. The CDR3 sequence is 21 residues long. The CDR3 here is CASSPPQLGPFKAIPSYEQYF. Here the CDR3 DNA reads TGTGCCAGCTCACCACCCCAGCTGGGGCCTTTTAAAGCTATCCCTAGCTACGAGCAGTACTTC.

This clone was seen only a few times. This chain's CDR3 is CASTNGGQGQPQHF. The CDR3 bases are TGTGCCAGCACGAACGGGGGGCAAGGACAGCCCCAGCATTTT. The chain recombines TRBV6-5 with TRBJ1-5; TRBD1 is a possible D gene (6 bases). V was shortened by 7 bases and J by 7 bases, with 17 bases between the two germline ends. The CDR3 consists of 14 residues. Germline loops: CDR1 MNHEY, CDR2 SVGAGI.